This TCR beta chain was profiled in a study of blood T cell repertoires in COVID-19. Overall study context: The origin of the acute and convalescent COVID-19 samples was the United States, Italy and Spain. The analysed material was cDNA or gDNA that came from T cells, B-cell-depleted T cells, or PBMCs.

In the original analysis: Amplification of reference gene primers was used by the study to estimate nucleated cell counts. The assay was immunoSEQ multiplex PCR, and TCRdb's table has in-frame clones only and misses some. That table furnishes V, J and clone size, whereas the DNA furnished D and trimming. The repertoire has more than 140,000 clones, 80% to 90% of them found once; the top ten carry about 7.8%. Germline assignment: CDR1 MNHEY and CDR2 SVGAGI. The V gene end was trimmed by 7 bases and the J gene end by 3 bases; junction bases not matched to a gene: 3. The CDR3 extends over 14 amino acids.

The rearrangement uses TRBV6-5 and TRBJ2-2; 9 bases align to TRBD1. The sequence came from a woman aged 45-65 years in a cohort sampled during active or convalescent COVID-19. The material sequenced was peripheral blood. CDR3 sequence reads: CASTRDRDTGELFF. The CDR3, as DNA: TGTGCCAGCACTCGGGACAGGGACACCGGGGAGCTGTTTTTT.